The 10 T cell receptor beta chains in this list originate from one sample, sequenced in a study of T cell repertoires in cytomegalovirus infection. TCRdb independently ran MiXCR on the reads; one entry per CDR3 protein. The top ten clones hold roughly 9.7% of a sample with 200,000 to 300,000 distinct CDR3 sequences, approximately 15% of them seen once. What was sequenced was PBMCs. These receptors all come from a human donor in good health (CMV status not recorded). Some clones in this sample may be carry-over from other donors' samples.

This clonotype occurred a few times. The gene calls are TRBV19 and TRBJ2-2; the match to TRBD2 covers 10 bases. The ends lost 8 bases at V and 7 bases at J; junction bases unmatched: 10. This CDR3 spans 15 amino acids. Germline-derived CDR1 and CDR2 are LNHDA and SQIVND (reference sequence). CDR3 sequence (DNA): TGTGCCAGTGTCGGGCTAGCGGGAGTTGGCGGGGAGCTGTTTTTT. It encodes CASVGLAGVGGELFF.

The V call is TRBV29-1, the J call TRBJ1-2; D call uncertain. CDR1 is SQVTM and CDR2 is ANQGSEA in the germline V gene. V lost 8 bases and J 4 bases, leaving 11 bases between the germline ends. This CDR3 comprises 11 residues. DNA for the CDR3: TGCAGCTCTGCGGAGGCCTATGGCTACACCTTC. This encodes CSSAEAYGYTF.

This clonotype was seen ten or more times. This chain uses TRBV7-2 with TRBJ2-7; 10 bases line up with TRBD2. Germline-derived CDR1 and CDR2 are SGHTA and FQGNSA. The CDR3 has 14 residues. V dropped 4 bases and J dropped 4; count of bases not matched to a gene: 4. CDR3 nucleotides: TGTGCCAGCAGCTACCGAGCGGGAGGGTACGAGCAGTACTTC. Translating gives CASSYRAGGYEQYF.

A word on this clonotype: The junction shows a germline mismatch at one end, possibly a read error. In DNA, the CDR3 is TGTGCCAGCAGCCCCCAGGTGACTCTCTCTGAAGCTTACTTT. Translating gives CASSPQVTLSEAYF. This chain joins TRBV7-4 and TRBJ1-1; D is uncertain. Germline lookup yields CDR1 SGHVT and CDR2 SQSDAQ. The CDR3 runs 14 residues. Complete variable domain (other parts from reference TRBV7-4 and TRBJ1-1): GAGVSQSPRYKVAKRGRDVALRCDSISGHVTLYWYRQTLGQGSEVLTYSQSDAQRDKSGRPSGRFSAERPERSVSTLKIQRTEQGDSAVYLCASSPQVTLSEAYFGQGTRLTVV.

The table lists this clonotype with many counts. The chain has TRBV7-2 and TRBJ2-7; D might be TRBD2 (5 bases). The germline CDR1 and CDR2 sequences are SGHTA and FQGNSA. V was shortened by 1 base and J by 2 bases, with 9 bases between the two germline ends. The length of the CDR3 is 14 residues. CDR3 sequence reads: CASSLGRGPYEQYF. The CDR3 nucleotides are TGTGCCAGCAGCTTAGGACGGGGTCCCTACGAGCAGTACTTC.

The chain links TRBV9 to TRBJ1-2; 7 bases are a match to TRBD1. Per the germline V gene, CDR1 is SGDLS and CDR2 is YYNGEE. Trimming removed 4 bases from V and 1 base from J; junction bases left unmatched: 4. The CDR3 is 14 residues long. The CDR3 region is CASSPWDSNYGYTF. Written as DNA, the CDR3 is TGTGCCAGCAGCCCGTGGGACAGTAACTATGGCTACACCTTC.

For this clonotype: This may be a read error: a much more frequent sequence differs by one nucleotide. The chain couples TRBV7-2 to TRBJ2-7, with D unclear. V gave up 1 base and J gave up 5 bases, with 9 bases separating them. The CDR3 is 13 amino acids. Looked up from germline, CDR1 is SGHTA and CDR2 is FQGNSA. The CDR3 region has the DNA TGTGCCAGCAGCTTAGGTGGTCCCCACGAGCAGTACTTC. This sequence encodes CASSLGGPHEQYF.

The sample holds many counts of this clonotype. The chain is built from TRBV12-3 or TRBV12-4 and TRBJ2-1; TRBD2 is a possible D gene (6 bases). The CDR3 has 16 amino acids. V was shortened by 3 bases and J by 5 bases, with 17 bases between the two germline ends. CDR3 nucleotides: TGTGCCAGCAGTTTTGCCAGCGGGCGTACAAACAATGAGCAGTTCTTC. As protein: CASSFASGRTNNEQFF.

This clonotype has a count of ten or more. V gene TRBV7-8 combines with J gene TRBJ2-3; D gene unclear. Per the germline V gene, CDR1 is SGHVS and CDR2 is FQNEAQ. Trimming cost V 5 bases and J 6 bases, with 12 bases left between them. The CDR3 runs to 13 residues. CDR3 residues: CASSPRRRDTQYF. CDR3 DNA sequence: TGTGCCAGCAGCCCCCGGCGCCGGGATACGCAGTATTTT.

The rearrangement links TRBV20-1 to TRBJ2-2, with 8 bases fitting TRBD2. There are 16 residues in the CDR3. V shed 5 bases, J shed 0 bases, and the junction held 8 bases outside the gene matches. Germline loops: CDR1 DFQATT, CDR2 SNEGSKA (reference sequence). CDR3 in amino acids: CSAARPAGANTGELFF. CDR3 in DNA: TGCAGTGCTGCTCGGCCAGCGGGGGCGAACACCGGGGAGCTGTTTTTT.